This TCR beta chain was found in a study of human versus mouse CDR3 diversity and MHC coevolution. Worth noting for this clone: Its antigen is still unknown.

Assay used: immunoSEQ multiplex PCR; TCRdb lists only in-frame clones, some missing. This sample yields tens of thousands of clones, of which just under 95% are seen a single time; 15% to 20% belongs to the top ten. The CDR3 totals 16 residues. V lost 1 base to trimming and J lost 0 bases, with 8 bases between them. Study conclusions and caveats: Humans had the largest estimated TCR beta repertoire, around 1.6 million clonotypes.

Naive CD4 T cells, CD45RO-negative and CD62L-positive, were flow-sorted from PBMCs. The V gene is TRBV5-3, the J gene TRBJ2-6, with no clear D. TRBV5-3 qualifies as an ORF whose function is uncertain. This clonotype was sampled from a person aged 60 to 70 in good health. Sequencing was carried out using naive CD4+ T cells from blood. Specified subset: CD45RO-negative CD62L-positive naive CD4 T cells. CDR3 amino acids: CARSLNGDSGANVLTF. CDR3 sequence (DNA): TGTGCCAGAAGCTTGAACGGAGACTCTGGGGCCAACGTCCTGACTTTC.